The 5 T cell receptor beta chains in this list originate from one sample, sequenced in a study of blood T cell repertoires in COVID-19. Sequencing used immunoSEQ multiplex PCR; TCRdb keeps in-frame clones, though not all of them. Altogether roughly 400,000 clones are present, 87% being singletons, with the ten largest covering under 3%. Sequencing was carried out using peripheral blood. Receptors originate from a woman aged 60-75 years with COVID-19, enrolled during active disease.

This chain joins TRBV19 and TRBJ1-4, with a tentative D call TRBD1 (5 bases). The CDR3 extends over 14 amino acids. V lost 5 bases, J lost 5 bases, and 12 bases lay in between. Looked up from germline, CDR1 is LNHDA and CDR2 is SQIVND (reference sequence). As DNA, the CDR3 is TGTGCCAGTAGTCCACAGGCCCGAAATGAAAAACTGTTTTTT. Amino acid sequence: CASSPQARNEKLFF.

The V gene is TRBV6-2 or TRBV6-3, the J gene TRBJ2-7, with D possibly being TRBD1 (6 bases). The CDR3 covers 16 residues. The germline V gene encodes CDR1 MNHEY and CDR2 SVGEGT. Trimming took off 2 bases at V and 3 bases at J, with 17 bases between the two ends. The CDR3 DNA follows: TGTGCCAGCAGTTACCAGGTGGGGCAGGGGATCTACGAGCAGTACTTC. Residues: CASSYQVGQGIYEQYF.

This clone has just a few counts. This chain uses TRBV29-1 with TRBJ1-2; D is unresolved. The CDR3 sequence is 16 residues long. V was shortened by 6 bases and J by 3 bases, with 23 bases between the two germline ends. CDR1 and CDR2 from the germline V gene are SQVTM and ANQGSEA. CDR3 region: CSVSSDQEGRYYGYTF. CDR3 in DNA: TGCAGCGTCTCCTCGGACCAAGAGGGCCGCTACTATGGCTACACCTTC.

The V gene is TRBV2, the J gene TRBJ1-2, with TRBD1 matching 7 bases. The J segment lost 4 bases and the V segment lost 3 bases, leaving 11 bases of the junction unmatched. The germline V gene has CDR1 SNHLY and CDR2 FYNNEI. The CDR3 contains 16 residues. CDR3 amino acids: CASSETLGTASYGYTF. The DNA of the CDR3 is TGTGCCAGCAGTGAGACCCTCGGGACAGCTTCCTATGGCTACACCTTC.

V gene TRBV4-1 combines with J gene TRBJ2-7; no definite D call. CDR3 length: 14 amino acids. Looked up from germline, CDR1 is MGHRA and CDR2 is YSYEKL. V lost 2 bases, J lost 6 bases, and 14 bases lay in between. The CDR3 DNA reads as TGCGCCAGCAGCCAACTCCGACCAGGTTCCGAGCAGTACTTC. Encoded protein: CASSQLRPGSEQYF.